This TCR beta chain was profiled in a study of shared clonotypes between healthy human individuals. Study results and limitations: The study found lower generation probabilities in non-shared clonotypes than in those shared by all four donors.

Worth noting for this clone: Its antigen is not known. Other DNA sequences in this sample translate to the same CDR3.

Germline CDR1 and CDR2: GTSNPN and SVGIG (reference sequence). V was pared by 3 bases and J by 0 bases, with 4 bases between. This CDR3 is built from 12 residues. The table came from immunoSEQ multiplex PCR; TCRdb's copy has only in-frame clones and leaves some out. Of a few million clones listed, 85% to 95% are singletons. Sequencing input: naive CD4+ T cells from PBMCs. Specified subset: CD45RA+ positively selected. The chain joins TRBV30 to TRBJ2-3; D gene ambiguous. The sequence derives from a man younger than 30 in good health. Some clones in this sample may be carry-over from other donors' samples. The DNA for the CDR3 is TGTGCCTGGAGCCAAAGCACAGATACGCAGTATTTT. It yields the protein CAWSQSTDTQYF.